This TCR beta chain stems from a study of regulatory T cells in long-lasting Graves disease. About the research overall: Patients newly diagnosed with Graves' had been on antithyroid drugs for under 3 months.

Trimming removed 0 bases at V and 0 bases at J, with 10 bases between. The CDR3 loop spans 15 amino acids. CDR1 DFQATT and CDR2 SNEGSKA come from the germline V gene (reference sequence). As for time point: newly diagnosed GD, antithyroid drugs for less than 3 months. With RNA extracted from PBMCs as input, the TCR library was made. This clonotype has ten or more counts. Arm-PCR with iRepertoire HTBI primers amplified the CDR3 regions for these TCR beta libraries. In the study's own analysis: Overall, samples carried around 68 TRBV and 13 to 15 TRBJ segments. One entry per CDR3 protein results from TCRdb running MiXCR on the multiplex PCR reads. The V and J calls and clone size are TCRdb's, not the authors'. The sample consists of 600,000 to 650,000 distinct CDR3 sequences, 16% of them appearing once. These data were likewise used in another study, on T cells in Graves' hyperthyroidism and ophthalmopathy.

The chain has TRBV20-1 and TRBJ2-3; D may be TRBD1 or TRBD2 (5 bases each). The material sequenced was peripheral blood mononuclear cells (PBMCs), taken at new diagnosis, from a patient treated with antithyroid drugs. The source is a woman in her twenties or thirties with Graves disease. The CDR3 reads CSARDWDRSTDTQYF. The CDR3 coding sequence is TGCAGTGCTAGAGATTGGGACCGAAGCACAGATACGCAGTATTTT.